Listed below are T cell receptor beta chains from one sample, sequenced in a study of blood T cell repertoires in COVID-19. Generated by immunoSEQ multiplex PCR, the TCRdb table keeps only in-frame clones and is missing some. The top ten clones hold about 15% of a sample with around 220,000 clones, around 88% of them seen once. Sequenced sample: PBMCs or T cells enriched from blood (not recorded which). These TCRs come from a woman aged 45-65 years with acute COVID-19. The CDR3 runs from the conserved cysteine through the conserved F or W. Fields, in order: V gene, clone size, D gene, J gene, CDR3 protein, CDR3 DNA. A D gene is named only where the DNA matches it firmly. Not all rows give a size; the values are once, few, many and, for expanded clones, a class.

V gene: TRBV4-3; clone size: NA; D gene: TRBD2; J gene: TRBJ2-1; CDR3 protein: CASSQELAGDEQFF; CDR3 DNA: TGCGCCAGCAGCCAAGAACTAGCGGGAGATGAGCAGTTCTTC
V gene: TRBV18; clone size: NA; D gene: TRBD2; J gene: TRBJ2-7; CDR3 protein: CASSPGLAGGYEQYF; CDR3 DNA: TGTGCCAGCTCACCAGGACTAGCGGGAGGCTACGAGCAGTACTTC
V gene: TRBV7-8; clone size: NA; D gene: NA; J gene: TRBJ1-2; CDR3 protein: CASSLGGQIYGYTF; CDR3 DNA: TGTGCCAGCAGCTTAGGCGGACAGATCTATGGCTACACCTTC
V gene: TRBV28; clone size: NA; D gene: TRBD1; J gene: TRBJ2-7; CDR3 protein: CASSLTGGREQYF; CDR3 DNA: TGTGCCAGCAGTCTCACAGGGGGCAGGGAGCAGTACTTC
V gene: TRBV6-2/TRBV6-3; clone size: NA; D gene: TRBD2; J gene: TRBJ2-1; CDR3 protein: CASSPRSPVAGALYNEQFF; CDR3 DNA: TGTGCCAGCAGCCCCCGGTCCCCGGTAGCGGGAGCCCTATACAATGAGCAGTTCTTC
V gene: TRBV28; clone size: NA; D gene: NA; J gene: TRBJ2-3; CDR3 protein: CASSLSGSTDTQYF; CDR3 DNA: TGTGCCAGCAGTTTATCAGGATCCACAGATACGCAGTATTTT
V gene: TRBV4-1; clone size: few; D gene: TRBD2; J gene: TRBJ2-1; CDR3 protein: CASSLRLAGANEQFF; CDR3 DNA: TGCGCCAGCAGCTTGAGACTAGCGGGAGCCAATGAGCAGTTCTTC
V gene: TRBV30; clone size: NA; D gene: TRBD1; J gene: TRBJ1-6; CDR3 protein: CAWSVDRGRTLNNSPLHF; CDR3 DNA: TGTGCCTGGAGTGTAGACAGGGGGCGGACCCTTAATAATTCACCCCTCCACTTT
V gene: TRBV5-1; clone size: NA; D gene: TRBD2; J gene: TRBJ2-1; CDR3 protein: CASSLGGLDTNEQFF; CDR3 DNA: TGCGCCAGCAGCTTAGGTGGACTAGATACCAATGAGCAGTTCTTC
V gene: TRBV3-1/TRBV3-2; clone size: NA; D gene: NA; J gene: TRBJ1-2; CDR3 protein: CASSQARGGYTF; CDR3 DNA: TGTGCCAGCAGCCAAGCCCGGGGTGGCTACACCTTC
V gene: TRBV5-5; clone size: NA; D gene: TRBD1; J gene: TRBJ1-4; CDR3 protein: CASSPRTGKNEKLFF; CDR3 DNA: TGTGCCAGCAGCCCCCGGACAGGGAAAAATGAAAAACTGTTTTTT
V gene: TRBV9; clone size: NA; D gene: TRBD1; J gene: TRBJ2-7; CDR3 protein: CASSPQDRAYEQYF; CDR3 DNA: TGTGCCAGCAGCCCCCAGGACAGGGCCTACGAGCAGTACTTC
V gene: TRBV28; clone size: NA; D gene: NA; J gene: TRBJ2-1; CDR3 protein: CAGQGRPYNEQFF; CDR3 DNA: TGTGCCGGCCAGGGGAGACCCTACAATGAGCAGTTCTTC
V gene: TRBV5-1; clone size: NA; D gene: TRBD2; J gene: TRBJ2-7; CDR3 protein: CASSLGIAGVSEQYF; CDR3 DNA: TGCGCCAGCAGCTTAGGAATAGCGGGAGTATCCGAGCAGTACTTC
V gene: TRBV6-5; clone size: NA; D gene: TRBD2; J gene: TRBJ2-7; CDR3 protein: CASSYSRSGSTYEQYF; CDR3 DNA: TGTGCCAGCAGTTACTCTCGTAGCGGGAGTACCTACGAGCAGTACTTC
V gene: TRBV7-2; clone size: NA; D gene: NA; J gene: TRBJ2-3; CDR3 protein: CASSFILADTQYF; CDR3 DNA: TGTGCCAGCAGCTTTATACTAGCCGATACGCAGTATTTT
V gene: TRBV7-9; clone size: few; D gene: NA; J gene: TRBJ1-1; CDR3 protein: CASRTGLNTEAFF; CDR3 DNA: TGTGCCAGCAGAACAGGGTTGAACACTGAAGCTTTCTTT
V gene: TRBV10-3; clone size: NA; D gene: TRBD1; J gene: TRBJ2-7; CDR3 protein: CAISDPRTGAYEQYF; CDR3 DNA: TGTGCCATCAGTGATCCCAGGACAGGGGCCTACGAGCAGTACTTC
V gene: TRBV28; clone size: NA; D gene: TRBD1; J gene: TRBJ1-1; CDR3 protein: CASSLRRQGFEAFF; CDR3 DNA: TGTGCCAGCAGTTTAAGGAGACAGGGCTTTGAAGCTTTCTTT
V gene: TRBV9; clone size: NA; D gene: TRBD2; J gene: TRBJ2-1; CDR3 protein: CASSVDGLAGGEQFF; CDR3 DNA: TGTGCCAGCAGCGTAGATGGACTAGCGGGAGGAGAGCAGTTCTTC
V gene: TRBV7-2; clone size: NA; D gene: TRBD1; J gene: TRBJ1-4; CDR3 protein: CASSISGTGSEKLFF; CDR3 DNA: TGTGCCAGCAGCATATCCGGGACAGGGTCTGAAAAACTGTTTTTT
V gene: TRBV28; clone size: NA; D gene: NA; J gene: TRBJ2-5; CDR3 protein: CASSSTSSRRAQYF; CDR3 DNA: TGTGCCAGCAGTTCTACTAGCAGCCGCCGGGCCCAGTACTTC
V gene: TRBV6-1; clone size: once; D gene: TRBD2; J gene: TRBJ2-2; CDR3 protein: CASSERGGLAGNTGELFF; CDR3 DNA: TGTGCCAGCAGTGAAAGGGGAGGACTAGCGGGAAACACCGGGGAGCTGTTTTTT
V gene: TRBV21-1; clone size: NA; D gene: NA; J gene: TRBJ1-2; CDR3 protein: CASSKLEKETESYGYTF; CDR3 DNA: TGTGCCAGCAGCAAACTCGAGAAGGAGACGGAGAGCTATGGCTACACCTTC
V gene: TRBV5-6; clone size: NA; D gene: TRBD2; J gene: TRBJ2-1; CDR3 protein: CASSFSGRARNEQFF; CDR3 DNA: TGTGCCAGCAGCTTTAGCGGGAGGGCCCGGAATGAGCAGTTCTTC
V gene: TRBV13; clone size: NA; D gene: NA; J gene: TRBJ2-7; CDR3 protein: CASSSDRDPSYEQYF; CDR3 DNA: TGTGCCAGCAGCTCGGACAGAGACCCCTCCTACGAGCAGTACTTC
V gene: TRBV7-2; clone size: NA; D gene: TRBD1; J gene: TRBJ2-7; CDR3 protein: CASSLSWDSLYEQYF; CDR3 DNA: TGTGCCAGCAGCTTATCGTGGGACAGCCTCTACGAGCAGTACTTC
V gene: TRBV3-1/TRBV3-2; clone size: NA; D gene: NA; J gene: TRBJ1-1; CDR3 protein: CASSHRQAKNTEAFF; CDR3 DNA: TGTGCCAGCAGCCATAGACAGGCAAAGAACACTGAAGCTTTCTTT
V gene: TRBV27; clone size: once; D gene: NA; J gene: TRBJ2-7; CDR3 protein: CASSLQAGSYEQYF; CDR3 DNA: TGTGCCAGCAGCCTGCAGGCGGGATCCTACGAGCAGTACTTC
V gene: TRBV2; clone size: few; D gene: NA; J gene: TRBJ1-6; CDR3 protein: CASTAYNSPLHF; CDR3 DNA: TGTGCCAGCACCGCCTATAATTCACCCCTCCACTTT
V gene: TRBV4-3; clone size: NA; D gene: NA; J gene: TRBJ2-7; CDR3 protein: CASSPSGGYEQYF; CDR3 DNA: TGCGCCAGCAGCCCCTCAGGAGGGTACGAGCAGTACTTC
V gene: TRBV27; clone size: NA; D gene: NA; J gene: TRBJ2-4; CDR3 protein: CASGASFAKNIQYF; CDR3 DNA: TGTGCCAGTGGGGCCTCATTCGCCAAAAACATTCAGTACTTC
V gene: TRBV7-2; clone size: NA; D gene: TRBD2; J gene: TRBJ2-2; CDR3 protein: CASSFRLAGGGTGELFF; CDR3 DNA: TGTGCCAGCAGCTTTCGACTAGCGGGAGGAGGAACCGGGGAGCTGTTTTTT
V gene: TRBV5-4; clone size: NA; D gene: TRBD1; J gene: TRBJ2-3; CDR3 protein: CASSFDRGRADTQYF; CDR3 DNA: TGTGCCAGCAGCTTCGACAGGGGCAGGGCAGATACGCAGTATTTT
V gene: TRBV6-5; clone size: NA; D gene: TRBD1; J gene: TRBJ1-1; CDR3 protein: CASSPGTGNGVEAFF; CDR3 DNA: TGTGCCAGCAGTCCAGGGACAGGGAATGGGGTTGAAGCTTTCTTT
V gene: TRBV6-2/TRBV6-3; clone size: once; D gene: TRBD2; J gene: TRBJ2-1; CDR3 protein: CASSYGGSSYNEQFF; CDR3 DNA: TGTGCCAGCAGTTACGGCGGGAGCTCCTACAATGAGCAGTTCTTC
V gene: TRBV4-1; clone size: NA; D gene: NA; J gene: TRBJ2-3; CDR3 protein: CASSQTRISTDTQYF; CDR3 DNA: TGCGCCAGCAGCCAAACACGTATTAGCACAGATACGCAGTATTTT
V gene: TRBV6-5; clone size: NA; D gene: NA; J gene: TRBJ1-5; CDR3 protein: CASKTGLSNQPQHF; CDR3 DNA: TGTGCCAGCAAGACAGGCCTTAGCAATCAGCCCCAGCATTTT
V gene: TRBV28; clone size: few; D gene: NA; J gene: TRBJ2-7; CDR3 protein: CASSRLGGAEQYF; CDR3 DNA: TGTGCCAGCTCACGGTTAGGGGGGGCCGAGCAGTACTTC
V gene: TRBV7-2; clone size: NA; D gene: NA; J gene: TRBJ2-1; CDR3 protein: CASSSWRHYNEQFF; CDR3 DNA: TGTGCCAGCAGTTCGTGGAGGCACTACAATGAGCAGTTCTTC
V gene: TRBV27; clone size: NA; D gene: TRBD1; J gene: TRBJ1-4; CDR3 protein: CASSLGGGGEKLFF; CDR3 DNA: TGTGCCAGCAGTTTAGGAGGGGGCGGTGAAAAACTGTTTTTT
V gene: TRBV12-3/TRBV12-4; clone size: NA; D gene: NA; J gene: TRBJ1-2; CDR3 protein: CASSLTVYGYTF; CDR3 DNA: TGTGCCAGCAGTTTAACAGTCTATGGCTACACCTTC
V gene: TRBV7-3; clone size: NA; D gene: NA; J gene: TRBJ2-6; CDR3 protein: CASSLWVGAGANVLTF; CDR3 DNA: TGTGCCAGCAGCTTATGGGTGGGAGCTGGGGCCAACGTCCTGACTTTC
V gene: TRBV19; clone size: NA; D gene: NA; J gene: TRBJ2-1; CDR3 protein: CASSIEDSYNEQFF; CDR3 DNA: TGTGCCAGTAGTATTGAGGACTCCTACAATGAGCAGTTCTTC
V gene: TRBV27; clone size: NA; D gene: TRBD2; J gene: TRBJ2-1; CDR3 protein: CASSSIAGAYNEQFF; CDR3 DNA: TGTGCCAGCAGCTCTATCGCGGGGGCCTACAATGAGCAGTTCTTC
V gene: TRBV29-1; clone size: NA; D gene: NA; J gene: TRBJ2-5; CDR3 protein: CSVERGSVQETQYF; CDR3 DNA: TGCAGCGTTGAGCGGGGTTCGGTCCAAGAGACCCAGTACTTC